In its sample, the clone carrying this T cell receptor (beta chain) was seen once. The sample originates from a study of post-analysis software for immune sequencing data. TCR beta cDNA libraries included unique molecular identifiers. Using its own MiXCR run on the PCR reads, TCRdb lists one record per CDR3 protein. The sample includes about 820,000 distinct CDR3 sequences, roughly 50% seen only once; the top ten take roughly 4.4%. The sequenced material came from blood. The TCR comes from a girl aged 10-17 years with multiple sclerosis.

The CDR3 DNA reads TGTGCCAGCAGCCAAGCCTCCGGGACAGGGGCAAATGAGCAGTACTTC. It specifies CASSQASGTGANEQYF. V usage is TRBV3-1 and J usage is TRBJ2-7, with TRBD1 matching over 10 bases. The V and J ends lost 1 base and 7 bases, in that order; junction bases with no gene match: 10. Germline lookup yields CDR1 LGHDT and CDR2 YNNKEL (reference sequence). This CDR3 has 16 amino acids.